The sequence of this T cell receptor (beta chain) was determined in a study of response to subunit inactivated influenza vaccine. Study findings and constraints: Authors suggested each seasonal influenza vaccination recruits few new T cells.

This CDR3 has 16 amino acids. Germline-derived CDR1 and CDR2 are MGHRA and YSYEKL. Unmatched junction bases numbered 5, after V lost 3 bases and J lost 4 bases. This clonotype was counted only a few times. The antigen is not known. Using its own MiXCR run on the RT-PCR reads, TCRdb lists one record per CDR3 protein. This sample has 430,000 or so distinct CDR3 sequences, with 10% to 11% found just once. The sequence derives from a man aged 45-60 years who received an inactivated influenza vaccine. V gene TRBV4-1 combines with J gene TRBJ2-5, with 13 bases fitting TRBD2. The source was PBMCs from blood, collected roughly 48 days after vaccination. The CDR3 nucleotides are TGCGCCAGCAGCCATCCGGGACTAGCGGGGAGAGAGACCCAGTACTTC. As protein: CASSHPGLAGRETQYF.